The next 27 T cell receptor beta chains were all read from a single sample in a study of OX40 agonist ivuxolimab in advanced cancers. Clones were read by immunoSEQ multiplex PCR, and TCRdb kept only the in-frame ones, dropping some. This sample has some 49,000 clones, with 88% found just once. Sequenced material: CD4+ or CD8+ T cells sorted from blood, taken in a trial of the OX40 agonist ivuxolimab. The receptors shown here come from an adult with an advanced solid tumor such as melanoma, head and neck, liver or kidney cancer.

For this clone: The germline gene is not matched at one end of the junction; a read error may be the cause. The genes are TRBV6-5 and TRBJ2-5, with TRBD2 matching over 8 bases. Germline V gene lookup returns CDR1 MNHEY and CDR2 SVGAGI. This CDR3 has 14 residues. Here the CDR3 reads CASSYSGLATDPHF. The CDR3 DNA sequence: TGTGCCAGCAGTTACTCTGGACTAGCCACCGACCCCCACTTC.

CDR3 in DNA: TGTGCCAGCAGTCCGGACAGGGGGCTCTACGAGCAGTACTTC. Its translation is CASSPDRGLYEQYF. J is TRBJ2-7 and V is TRBV27; 11 bases map to TRBD1. The ends lost 5 bases at V and 3 bases at J; junction bases unmatched: 3. CDR1 is MNHEY, CDR2 SMNVEV, per germline (reference sequence). The CDR3 sequence is 14 residues long.

J is TRBJ2-5 and V is TRBV21-1; TRBD1 reflects the table's D call only, with no check against the DNA. TRBV21-1 is a pseudogene locus. CDR3 size: 14 residues. The CDR3 bases are TGTGCCAGCAGTCTACAGGGGGGGAAAGAGACCCAGTACTTC. Protein product: CASSLQGGKETQYF.

J is TRBJ1-1 and V is TRBV4-1; TRBD1 might be the D (5 bases). Germline assignment: CDR1 MGHRA and CDR2 YSYEKL. V was clipped by 0 bases and J by 0 bases, with 14 bases between them. The length of the CDR3 is 17 residues. CDR3 DNA: TGCGCCAGCAGCCAAGATTGGGCAGGGCCTCTGAACACTGAAGCTTTCTTT. This codes for CASSQDWAGPLNTEAFF.

This clone was recorded only once. The rearrangement links TRBV5-1 to TRBJ2-7; no clear D gene. This CDR3 spans 15 amino acids. Trimming shortened V by 4 bases and J by 2 bases, and 16 bases separated the two germline ends. Looked up from germline, CDR1 is SGHRS and CDR2 is YFSETQ. The CDR3, as DNA: TGCGCCAGCAGCCCTTCGACTGGGTCTGCCTACGAGCAGTACTTC. It is translated as CASSPSTGSAYEQYF.

The chain recombines TRBV5-6 with TRBJ1-5; no clear D. V lost 1 base to trimming and J lost 4 bases, with 6 bases between them. Germline lookup yields CDR1 SGHDT and CDR2 YYEEEE. CDR3 length equals 13 residues. The CDR3 coding sequence is TGTGCCAGCAGCTTGTGGGGTAATCAGCCCCAGCATTTT. It is translated as CASSLWGNQPQHF.

This chain uses TRBV9 with TRBJ2-7; D remains unclear. The V gene lost 3 bases and the J gene lost 3 bases, with 7 bases spanning the gap. CDR1 is SGDLS and CDR2 is YYNGEE in the germline V gene. The length of the CDR3 is 12 residues. The chain's CDR3 is CASSGAGYEQYF. CDR3 coding DNA: TGTGCCAGCAGCGGCGCCGGCTACGAGCAGTACTTC.

DNA for the CDR3: TGTGCCAGCAGCTTAGGGCTAGCGGGGGGAAGTGAGCAGTTCTTC. Encoded protein: CASSLGLAGGSEQFF. This chain connects TRBV7-3 to TRBJ2-1; 11 bases are a match to TRBD2. The CDR3 runs to 15 residues. The V and J ends lost 2 bases and 9 bases, in that order; junction bases with no gene match: 6. The germline gives CDR1 SGHTA, CDR2 FQGTGA. Full variable domain (rest looked up from reference TRBV7-3 and TRBJ2-1): GAGVSQTPSNKVTEKGKYVELRCDPISGHTALYWYRQSLGQGPEFLIYFQGTGAADDSGLPNDRFFAVRPEGSVSTLKIQRTERGDSAVYLCASSLGLAGGSEQFFGPGTRLTVL.

The chain joins TRBV5-8 to TRBJ2-1, with unresolved D. The germline V and J ends were trimmed by 3 bases and 7 bases, with 20 bases remaining between them. There are 16 residues in the CDR3. CDR1 is SGHTS and CDR2 is YDEGEE in the germline V gene. The CDR3: CASSSGPTFPENEQFF. CDR3 bases: TGTGCCAGCAGCTCTGGACCCACGTTTCCTGAAAATGAGCAGTTCTTC.

The gene calls are TRBV5-4 and TRBJ1-2; D is possibly TRBD1 (5 bases). Trimming removed 4 bases from V and 7 bases from J, with 20 bases in between. Germline V lookup: CDR1 SGHNT, CDR2 YYREEE (reference sequence). There are 15 residues in the CDR3. This chain's CDR3 is CASSLEGAWARGYTF. CDR3 DNA: TGTGCCAGCAGCCTAGAAGGGGCTTGGGCTCGTGGCTACACCTTC.

This clone has only one observation. This chain links TRBV7-8 with TRBJ2-7, with D possibly being TRBD1 or TRBD2 (6 bases each). The CDR3 extends over 16 amino acids. CDR1 SGHVS and CDR2 FQNEAQ come from the germline V gene. V was shortened by 0 bases and J by 5 bases, with 17 bases between the two germline ends. CDR3 region: CASSLAMGGRNDEQYF. The CDR3 DNA reads TGTGCCAGCAGCTTAGCGATGGGGGGCCGTAATGACGAGCAGTACTTC.

The CDR3 DNA sequence: TGTGCCTGTCGAGGGGGGCTCACAGATACGCAGTATTTT. It yields the protein CACRGGLTDTQYF. The gene calls are TRBV6-5 and TRBJ2-3; D might be TRBD1 or TRBD2, each matching 6 bases. V lost 11 bases and J 2 bases, leaving 14 bases between the germline ends. This CDR3 is 13 amino acids long. CDR1 is MNHEY and CDR2 is SVGAGI in the germline V gene.

Points on this clone: This likely comes from a read error, as the CDR3 has no conserved phenylalanine or tryptophan at its end. This sequence joins TRBV11-2 and TRBJ1-1; no firm D call. This CDR3 is 13 amino acids long. The germline CDR1 and CDR2 sequences are SGHAT and FQNNGV. V was shortened by 1 base and J by 1 base, with 4 bases between the two germline ends. DNA of the CDR3: TGTGCCAGCAGCTTAGGTACGAACACTGAAGCTTTCCTT. Translating gives CASSLGTNTEAFL.

This rearrangement joins TRBV7-2 to TRBJ2-5; 7 bases are shared with TRBD1. Looked up from germline, CDR1 is SGHTA and CDR2 is FQGNSA. The CDR3 runs 13 residues. Unmatched junction bases numbered 2, after V lost 5 bases and J lost 2 bases. The CDR3 sequence is CASSRDRQETQYF. The CDR3 region has the DNA TGTGCCAGCAGCCGGGACAGACAAGAGACCCAGTACTTC.

CDR3 in amino acids: CASSPDRGPGTEAFF. In nucleotides, the CDR3 is TGTGCCAGCAGCCCCGACAGGGGGCCCGGCACTGAAGCTTTCTTT. The chain uses TRBV7-2 and TRBJ1-1; TRBD1 agrees at 10 bases. V trimming: 5 bases; J trimming: 4 bases; junction bases outside the gene matches: 7. Germline assignment: CDR1 SGHTA and CDR2 FQGNSA. This CDR3 spans 15 amino acids.

The rearrangement joins TRBV5-5 to TRBJ1-5; D perhaps matches TRBD1 (6 bases). Trimming removed 0 bases from V and 0 bases from J, with 10 bases in between. Per germline, CDR1 SGHKS and CDR2 YYEKEE (reference sequence). The CDR3 extends over 16 amino acids. CDR3 DNA: TGTGCCAGCAGCTTGGGGGGGCGGTATAGCAATCAGCCCCAGCATTTT. This encodes CASSLGGRYSNQPQHF. Full variable domain (rest looked up from reference TRBV5-5 and TRBJ1-5): DAGVTQSPTHLIKTRGQQVTLRCSPISGHKSVSWYQQVLGQGPQFIFQYYEKEERGRGNFPDRFSARQFPNYSSELNVNALLLGDSALYLCASSLGGRYSNQPQHFGDGTRLSIL.

This rearrangement joins TRBV4-1 to TRBJ2-1, with a weak D call TRBD2 (5 bases). Germline lookup yields CDR1 MGHRA and CDR2 YSYEKL. This CDR3 is 16 amino acids long. Trimming removed 4 bases at V and 0 bases at J, with 13 bases between. CDR3 in DNA: TGCGCCAGCAGCCCCAAACCGGGAAACTCCTACAATGAGCAGTTCTTC. This encodes CASSPKPGNSYNEQFF.

The V and J genes are TRBV12-5 and TRBJ2-1; perhaps TRBD2 as D (7 bases). Trimming left V 7 bases short and J 10 bases short, with 14 bases between. Germline assignment: CDR1 LGHNT and CDR2 FRNRAP. CDR3 length equals 12 residues. Here the CDR3 reads CASVPRGGEQFF. CDR3 in DNA: TGTGCTAGTGTCCCTAGGGGGGGGGAGCAGTTCTTC.

The chain employs TRBV9 and TRBJ2-1; TRBD2 is a possible D gene (6 bases). The V end lost 4 bases, the J end lost 5 bases, and 19 bases lay between the germline ends. There are 16 residues in the CDR3. Germline values: CDR1 SGDLS, CDR2 YYNGEE. The CDR3 region has the DNA TGTGCCAGCAGCTTAGGAGGGCCCCCCTCGGACAATGAGCAGTTCTTC. Encoded protein: CASSLGGPPSDNEQFF.

The chain links TRBV27 to TRBJ2-2; D unresolved. Germline V gene data show CDR1 as MNHEY and CDR2 as SMNVEV (reference sequence). The CDR3 extends over 13 amino acids. Deletions cut 2 bases from V and 5 bases from J, with 6 bases between. CDR3 amino acids: CASSLTWTGELFF. CDR3 nucleotide sequence: TGTGCCAGCAGTTTAACATGGACCGGGGAGCTGTTTTTT.

This CDR3 is CASSFGLEGNTEAFF. In nucleotides, the CDR3 is TGTGCCAGCAGCTTTGGGCTAGAGGGGAACACTGAAGCTTTCTTT. The chain combines TRBV7-6 with TRBJ1-1; D gene uncertain. Deletions cut 3 bases from V and 1 base from J, with 12 bases between. This CDR3 comprises 15 residues. CDR1 is SGHVS and CDR2 is FNYEAQ in the germline V gene. The whole variable domain, filled in from reference TRBV7-6 and TRBJ1-1, reads GAGVSQSPRYKVTKRGQDVALRCDPISGHVSLYWYRQALGQGPEFLTYFNYEAQQDKSGLPNDRFSAERPEGSISTLTIQRTEQRDSAMYRCASSFGLEGNTEAFFGQGTRLTVV.

Only one count was recorded for this clone. V usage is TRBV7-3 and J usage is TRBJ2-3, with D perhaps TRBD2 (7 bases). Germline V CDR1 and CDR2: SGHTA, FQGTGA. V was clipped by 3 bases and J by 5 bases, with 12 bases between them. CDR3 size: 14 residues. In DNA, the CDR3 is TGTGCCAGCAGCTTTAGGGGGGGTGAAGATACGCAGTATTTT. Protein product: CASSFRGGEDTQYF.

The genes are TRBV5-1 and TRBJ2-2; D is unclear. The CDR3 loop spans 13 amino acids. V lost 0 bases, J lost 1 base, and 1 base lay in between. Looked up from germline, CDR1 is SGHRS and CDR2 is YFSETQ. The CDR3 nucleotides read TGCGCCAGCAGCTTGGGGAACACCGGGGAGCTGTTTTTT. Protein: CASSLGNTGELFF.

The chain links TRBV29-1 to TRBJ1-1, with D unclear. The germline V and J ends were trimmed by 6 bases and 0 bases, with 11 bases remaining between them. This CDR3 is 13 amino acids long. Germline V gene sequence: CDR1 SQVTM, CDR2 ANQGSEA. The CDR3 loop reads CSVLQHLNTEAFF. The CDR3 DNA reads as TGCAGCGTCTTACAGCATTTGAACACTGAAGCTTTCTTT.

This sequence joins TRBV10-2 and TRBJ2-5; 13 positions agree with TRBD2. The CDR3 runs to 16 residues. J was trimmed by 5 bases and V by 6 bases; bases with no gene match: 9. Germline CDR1 is WSHSY and CDR2 is SAAADI. DNA for the CDR3: TGCGCCAGCAGCCATTCAGGGACTAGCGGGGATGAGACCCAGTACTTC. As protein: CASSHSGTSGDETQYF.

The chain combines TRBV9 with TRBJ2-7; the D gene is possibly TRBD1 (6 bases). The CDR3 contains 13 residues. Germline CDR1 SGDLS, CDR2 YYNGEE. With 7 bases removed from V and 2 bases from J, the gap between germline ends came to 13 bases. The CDR3 protein is CASGNGTTYEQYF. In DNA, the CDR3 is TGTGCCAGCGGTAACGGGACAACCTACGAGCAGTACTTC.

The J gene is TRBJ2-3, the V gene TRBV4-1; tentatively, D is TRBD1 or TRBD2 (6 bases each). Germline loops: CDR1 MGHRA, CDR2 YSYEKL. Trimming removed 0 bases from V and 9 bases from J, with 10 bases in between. CDR3 length: 13 residues. CDR3 in amino acids: CASSQDRGGTQYF. The CDR3 nucleotides are TGCGCCAGCAGCCAAGATCGAGGGGGGACGCAGTATTTT.